The 10 T cell receptor beta chains below all came from one sample that was sequenced in a study of blood T cell repertoires in COVID-19. Method: immunoSEQ multiplex PCR; TCRdb's copy keeps in-frame clones and lacks some. The sample records fewer than 150,000 clones, less than 90% being singletons. The sequenced sample consisted of peripheral blood. The source of these receptors is a woman under 40 who had recovered from COVID-19.

This chain uses TRBV5-1 with TRBJ1-1, with D hard to call. CDR3 length: 16 amino acids. V dropped 0 bases and J dropped 2 bases, with 14 bases sitting between them. Germline V CDR1 and CDR2: SGHRS, YFSETQ. DNA for the CDR3: TGCGCCAGCAGCTTGGCCACGGGGTTTGGAAACACTGAAGCTTTCTTT. This gives the protein CASSLATGFGNTEAFF. Full variable domain (remainder filled in from reference TRBV5-1 and TRBJ1-1): KAGVTQTPRYLIKTRGQQVTLSCSPISGHRSVSWYQQTPGQGLQFLFEYFSETQRNKGNFPGRFSGRQFSNSRSEMNVSTLELGDSALYLCASSLATGFGNTEAFFGQGTRLTVV.

The rearrangement uses TRBV10-3 and TRBJ2-2, with a weak D call TRBD1 (6 bases). From germline, CDR1 is ENHRY and CDR2 SYGVKD. The V and J ends lost 3 bases and 0 bases respectively, with 8 bases between them. The CDR3 length is 15 residues. In DNA form, the CDR3 reads TGTGCCATCAGTGATGGACAGACGAACACCGGGGAGCTGTTTTTT. Amino acid sequence: CAISDGQTNTGELFF.

This sequence joins TRBV6-5 and TRBJ2-5, with 7 bases that match TRBD2. The germline V gene has CDR1 MNHEY and CDR2 SVGAGI. Trimming took 6 bases from V and 2 from J; bases not matched to a gene: 9. This CDR3 contains 15 residues. The CDR3 here is CASSDPASGQETQYF. For the CDR3, the DNA is TGTGCCAGCAGCGACCCGGCTAGCGGTCAAGAGACCCAGTACTTC.

This clone occurred once. The chain joins TRBV5-8 to TRBJ2-7; a possible D gene is TRBD2 (6 bases). CDR3 size: 14 residues. V dropped 7 bases and J dropped 1 base, with 15 bases sitting between them. Germline V lookup: CDR1 SGHTS, CDR2 YDEGEE. The CDR3 DNA is TGTGCCAGCCACGTGCTAGCGTTTTCCTACGAGCAGTACTTC. This sequence encodes CASHVLAFSYEQYF.

The J gene is TRBJ2-3, the V gene TRBV5-1, with D possibly TRBD1 on 6 matching bases. V gave up 4 bases and J gave up 2 bases, with 14 bases separating them. CDR3 length: 15 amino acids. Germline CDR1 is SGHRS and CDR2 is YFSETQ. Here the CDR3 reads CASSHQQGPTDTQYF. CDR3 nucleotides: TGCGCCAGCAGCCATCAACAGGGCCCCACAGATACGCAGTATTTT.

The chain joins TRBV7-2 to TRBJ1-5; D call uncertain. CDR3 size: 15 residues. Germline lookup yields CDR1 SGHTA and CDR2 FQGNSA. V was shortened by 5 bases and J by 0 bases, with 11 bases between the two germline ends. DNA for the CDR3: TGTGCCAGCAGCATCGGGGATTATAGCAATCAGCCCCAGCATTTT. Its protein is CASSIGDYSNQPQHF.

This clone was detected only once. The chain combines TRBV15 with TRBJ2-5; tentative D call: TRBD1 (5 bases). CDR3 length: 17 residues. Per the germline V gene, CDR1 is LNHNV and CDR2 is YYDKDF (reference sequence). Trimming removed 5 bases at V and 4 bases at J, with 23 bases between. CDR3: CATSPAGRQGEVETQYF. In nucleotides, the CDR3 is TGTGCCACCAGCCCTGCAGGACGTCAGGGTGAGGTAGAGACCCAGTACTTC.

The chain is built from TRBV6-5 and TRBJ1-1, with D hard to call. Per the germline V gene, CDR1 is MNHEY and CDR2 is SVGAGI. CDR3 length: 15 amino acids. V was trimmed by 0 bases and J by 6 bases, leaving 14 bases between them. CDR3 nucleotide sequence: TGTGCCAGCAGTTACTCGAAGGTGCTGAGCGCTGAAGCTTTCTTT. It specifies CASSYSKVLSAEAFF.

The V gene is TRBV27, the J gene TRBJ1-1; D gene uncertain. The CDR3 has 13 amino acids. V was trimmed by 6 bases and J by 4 bases, leaving 12 bases between them. The germline V gene has CDR1 MNHEY and CDR2 SMNVEV (reference sequence). CDR3 DNA: TGTGCCAGCAGCCAACTAATTTTCACTGAAGCTTTCTTT. This encodes CASSQLIFTEAFF.

The rearrangement joins TRBV29-1 to TRBJ2-7; D uncertain. CDR3 length equals 11 residues. The V end was cut by 2 bases, the J end by 5 bases, with 7 bases between. CDR1 is SQVTM and CDR2 is ANQGSEA in the germline V gene. In nucleotides, the CDR3 is TGCAGCGTTGAATCCAGAAACGAGCAGTACTTC. Protein: CSVESRNEQYF.